A selection of T cell receptor beta chains follows, all from one sample in a study of molecular identifiers for immune sequencing clone quantification. TCRdb re-derived calls from the PCR reads in MiXCR, one entry per CDR3 protein. The sample carries under 600,000 distinct CDR3 sequences, around 21% recorded once. Specimen: naive CD8+ T cells from blood, with Jurkat cell RNA spiked in. The receptor set was obtained from a human donor in good health. Some libraries in this study had Jurkat cell RNA spiked in. The CDR3 runs from the conserved cysteine through the conserved F or W. Each record gives: J gene, V gene, D gene, clone size, CDR3 protein, CDR3 DNA. The D gene is left open where the match is weak. Where a row states a size, it is once, few, many or the class of an expanded clone; other rows omit it.

j_gene: TRBJ2-3
v_gene: TRBV7-9
d_gene: -
abundance: -
CDR3aa: CASTHWELRGTQYF
CDR3nt: TGTGCCAGCACCCATTGGGAGCTTCGAGGTACGCAGTATTTT

j_gene: TRBJ1-5
v_gene: TRBV5-7
d_gene: -
abundance: -
CDR3aa: CASSGKSSNQPRHF
CDR3nt: TGTGCCAGCAGCGGTAAAAGTAGCAATCAGCCCCGGCATTTT

j_gene: TRBJ1-1
v_gene: TRBV3-1
d_gene: -
abundance: -
CDR3aa: CASSQALGTNTEAFF
CDR3nt: TGTGCCAGCAGCCAAGCTTTGGGGACTAACACTGAAGCTTTCTTT

j_gene: TRBJ2-3
v_gene: TRBV6-2/TRBV6-3
d_gene: TRBD2
abundance: -
CDR3aa: CASTEAGGTDTQYF
CDR3nt: TGTGCCAGCACAGAAGCGGGGGGTACAGATACGCAGTATTTT

j_gene: TRBJ2-4
v_gene: TRBV14
d_gene: -
abundance: many
CDR3aa: CASSRTGLAKNIQYF
CDR3nt: TGTGCCAGCAGCCGAACGGGGCTAGCCAAAAACATTCAGTACTTC

j_gene: TRBJ2-3
v_gene: TRBV7-6
d_gene: TRBD2
abundance: -
CDR3aa: CASSPWTSGYTDTQYF
CDR3nt: TGTGCCAGCAGCCCCTGGACTAGCGGGTACACAGATACGCAGTATTTT

j_gene: TRBJ2-6
v_gene: TRBV19
d_gene: -
abundance: -
CDR3aa: CASKAPSSGANVLTF
CDR3nt: TGTGCCAGTAAGGCCCCTAGCTCTGGGGCCAACGTCCTGACTTTC

j_gene: TRBJ2-7
v_gene: TRBV11-2
d_gene: TRBD2
abundance: few
CDR3aa: CASSLEAGYTYEQYF
CDR3nt: TGTGCCAGCAGCTTAGAAGCGGGGTACACTTACGAGCAGTACTTC

j_gene: TRBJ2-1
v_gene: TRBV7-2
d_gene: -
abundance: many
CDR3aa: CASSSRTVTYNEQFF
CDR3nt: TGTGCCAGCAGCTCTCGGACCGTCACCTACAATGAGCAGTTCTTC

j_gene: TRBJ1-1
v_gene: TRBV12-3/TRBV12-4
d_gene: -
abundance: few
CDR3aa: CASSTAWGASEAFF
CDR3nt: TGTGCCAGCAGTACCGCTTGGGGGGCGAGTGAAGCTTTCTTT

j_gene: TRBJ1-5
v_gene: TRBV7-2
d_gene: -
abundance: many
CDR3aa: CASSLAAGTYSNQPQHF
CDR3nt: TGTGCCAGCAGCTTAGCGGCAGGGACGTATAGCAATCAGCCCCAGCATTTT

j_gene: TRBJ2-3
v_gene: TRBV4-1
d_gene: -
abundance: many
CDR3aa: CASSLVGGEADTQYF
CDR3nt: TGCGCCAGCAGCCTGGTCGGGGGAGAGGCAGATACGCAGTATTTT

j_gene: TRBJ2-3
v_gene: TRBV7-9
d_gene: TRBD1
abundance: many
CDR3aa: CASSTGATQSTDTQYF
CDR3nt: TGTGCCAGCAGCACAGGGGCCACTCAGTCCACAGATACGCAGTATTTT

j_gene: TRBJ2-2
v_gene: TRBV20-1
d_gene: TRBD2
abundance: few
CDR3aa: CSARSLAEGRKELFF
CDR3nt: TGCAGTGCTAGATCGCTAGCGGAAGGGAGGAAGGAGCTGTTTTTT

j_gene: TRBJ2-2
v_gene: TRBV29-1
d_gene: TRBD1
abundance: -
CDR3aa: CSAVTGKLGELFF
CDR3nt: TGCAGCGCCGTGACAGGGAAGCTAGGGGAGCTGTTTTTT

j_gene: TRBJ2-2
v_gene: TRBV14
d_gene: TRBD1
abundance: -
CDR3aa: CASRGQGGMDTGELFF
CDR3nt: TGTGCCAGCAGGGGACAGGGCGGGATGGACACCGGGGAGCTGTTTTTT

j_gene: TRBJ2-3
v_gene: TRBV3-1
d_gene: TRBD1
abundance: -
CDR3aa: CASSNRGRGTDTQYF
CDR3nt: TGTGCCAGCAGTAACAGGGGGCGCGGCACAGATACGCAGTATTTT

j_gene: TRBJ2-7
v_gene: TRBV5-1
d_gene: TRBD2
abundance: many
CDR3aa: CASTPGLADEQYF
CDR3nt: TGCGCCAGCACCCCGGGACTAGCGGACGAGCAGTACTTC

j_gene: TRBJ2-7
v_gene: TRBV27
d_gene: TRBD1
abundance: few
CDR3aa: CASSLAGGTGFYEQYF
CDR3nt: TGTGCCAGCAGTTTGGCTGGCGGGACAGGGTTTTACGAGCAGTACTTC

j_gene: TRBJ2-5
v_gene: TRBV12-3/TRBV12-4
d_gene: TRBD2
abundance: few
CDR3aa: CASSPAAAGEQKETQYF
CDR3nt: TGTGCCAGCAGTCCCGCGGCAGCGGGAGAGCAGAAAGAGACCCAGTACTTC

j_gene: TRBJ2-3
v_gene: TRBV6-2/TRBV6-3
d_gene: TRBD2
abundance: few
CDR3aa: CASTEGLAGPDTQYF
CDR3nt: TGTGCCAGCACCGAGGGACTAGCGGGGCCAGATACGCAGTATTTT

j_gene: TRBJ1-5
v_gene: TRBV27
d_gene: -
abundance: few
CDR3aa: CASSPRTFNQPQHF
CDR3nt: TGTGCCAGCAGTCCCAGGACCTTCAATCAGCCCCAGCATTTT

j_gene: TRBJ1-5
v_gene: TRBV7-9
d_gene: -
abundance: -
CDR3aa: CASSLVDQLQHF
CDR3nt: TGTGCCAGCAGCTTAGTGGACCAGCTCCAGCATTTT

j_gene: TRBJ2-1
v_gene: TRBV29-1
d_gene: TRBD2
abundance: few
CDR3aa: CSVGGLAGSYNEQFF
CDR3nt: TGCAGCGTTGGTGGGCTAGCGGGAAGCTACAATGAGCAGTTCTTC

j_gene: TRBJ2-2
v_gene: TRBV19
d_gene: -
abundance: -
CDR3aa: CASTLTGEPFF
CDR3nt: TGTGCCAGTACTCTCACCGGGGAGCCGTTTTTT

j_gene: TRBJ2-7
v_gene: TRBV4-1
d_gene: -
abundance: -
CDR3aa: CASSAPSYEQYF
CDR3nt: TGCGCCAGCAGCGCCCCCTCCTACGAGCAGTACTTC

j_gene: TRBJ2-1
v_gene: TRBV5-6
d_gene: -
abundance: many
CDR3aa: CATEVSSYNEQFF
CDR3nt: TGTGCCACCGAGGTTAGCTCCTACAATGAGCAGTTCTTC

j_gene: TRBJ2-3
v_gene: TRBV7-9
d_gene: -
abundance: many
CDR3aa: CASRGGRRVTQYF
CDR3nt: TGTGCCAGCCGGGGCGGCAGACGGGTTACGCAGTATTTT